A selection of T cell receptor beta chains follows, all from one sample in a study of blood T cell repertoires in COVID-19. The repertoire was sequenced with immunoSEQ multiplex PCR; TCRdb's copy has only in-frame clones and lacks some. The sample includes 15,000 to 20,000 clones, under 95% seen only once; the top ten take 3.5% to 5%. Sequenced sample: peripheral blood. The receptors here all came from a man in his fifties or sixties with active COVID-19. Both conserved end residues are part of each CDR3. Fields, in order: J gene, V gene, D gene, clone size, CDR3 length, CDR3 protein, CDR3 DNA. The D gene is left open where the match is weak. Only part of the rows carry a size: once, few, many, or a class if the clone is expanded.

>TRBJ2-2|TRBV6-6|.|.|14
CASKPGENTGELFF
TGTGCCAGCAAACCGGGAGAGAACACCGGGGAGCTGTTTTTT
>TRBJ1-2|TRBV5-6|TRBD1|.|16
CASSPIGQGSNYGYTF
TGTGCCAGCAGCCCCATCGGACAGGGGAGTAACTATGGCTACACCTTC
>TRBJ1-6|TRBV2|.|.|14
CASTLDSYNSPLHF
TGTGCCAGCACCCTGGACAGTTATAATTCACCCCTCCACTTT
>TRBJ1-6|TRBV10-3|TRBD1|.|16
CAIRPTLQGAGSPLHF
TGTGCCATCAGGCCGACCTTACAGGGGGCAGGCTCACCCCTCCACTTT
>TRBJ2-3|TRBV9|TRBD2|.|14
CASSASGGLDTQYF
TGTGCCAGCAGCGCTAGCGGGGGGCTGGATACGCAGTATTTT
>TRBJ2-2|TRBV9|.|.|13
CASSIRRGGELFF
TGTGCCAGCAGCATACGCCGGGGCGGGGAGCTGTTTTTT
>TRBJ1-1|TRBV27|.|.|13
CASSVRAYTEAFF
TGTGCCAGCAGTGTCAGGGCGTACACTGAAGCTTTCTTT
>TRBJ1-1|TRBV3-1/TRBV3-2|TRBD1|.|14
CASSRGTANTEAFF
TGTGCCAGCAGCAGAGGGACAGCGAACACTGAAGCTTTCTTT
>TRBJ1-1|TRBV19|.|few|16
CASSMMPVPSGGTAFF
TGTGCCAGTAGTATGATGCCCGTCCCCAGCGGAGGGACAGCTTTCTTT
>TRBJ1-4|TRBV5-1|.|few|15
CASSQIRATNEKLFF
TGCGCCAGCAGCCAGATCCGTGCAACTAATGAAAAACTGTTTTTT
>TRBJ2-6|TRBV6-2/TRBV6-3|.|.|16
CASSISEGSGANVLTF
TGTGCCAGCAGTATCTCTGAGGGATCCGGGGCCAACGTCCTGACTTTC
>TRBJ2-7|TRBV7-9|TRBD1|.|14
CASSFGRGTYEQYF
TGTGCCAGCAGCTTTGGCAGGGGGACCTACGAGCAGTACTTC
>TRBJ1-2|TRBV29-1|.|.|12
CSVARGTYGYTF
TGCAGCGTCGCAAGAGGTACCTATGGCTACACCTTC
>TRBJ2-1|TRBV19|.|once|13
CASSVARRNEQFF
TGTGCCAGTAGTGTCGCCCGGAGGAATGAGCAGTTCTTC
>TRBJ1-5|TRBV10-3|TRBD1|.|15
CAISEGDRGNQPQHF
TGTGCCATCAGTGAGGGCGACAGGGGGAATCAGCCCCAGCATTTT
>TRBJ1-3|TRBV11-3|.|.|16
CASSLGRRGSGNTIYF
TGTGCCAGCAGCTTAGGGCGTCGGGGCTCTGGAAACACCATATATTTT
>TRBJ2-6|TRBV11-2|.|.|16
CASSLDWAVGANVLTF
TGTGCCAGCAGCTTGGACTGGGCAGTCGGGGCCAACGTCCTGACTTTC
>TRBJ2-5|TRBV5-1|TRBD2|.|17
CASSSPGLAGVSETQYF
TGCGCCAGCAGCTCCCCGGGACTAGCGGGGGTGTCAGAGACCCAGTACTTC
>TRBJ1-3|TRBV6-5|.|.|15
CASRDGGRGGNTIYF
TGTGCCAGCAGAGATGGCGGGAGAGGAGGAAACACCATATATTTT
>TRBJ1-6|TRBV5-1|.|few|17
CASSFGSAYSYNSPLHF
TGCGCCAGCAGCTTCGGGTCAGCCTACTCCTATAATTCACCCCTCCACTTT
>TRBJ2-3|TRBV3-1/TRBV3-2|.|.|13
CASSQPALGTQYF
TGTGCCAGCAGCCAGCCAGCACTAGGTACGCAGTATTTT
>TRBJ1-4|TRBV5-4|TRBD1|.|14
CASSQDRVGEKLFF
TGTGCCAGCAGCCAGGACAGGGTCGGTGAAAAACTGTTTTTT
>TRBJ2-5|TRBV5-1|.|once|14
CASSLGTAKETQYF
TGCGCCAGCAGCTTGGGGACAGCAAAAGAGACCCAGTACTTC
>TRBJ1-5|TRBV27|.|.|15
CASSPGYFSNQPQHF
TGTGCCAGCAGTCCCGGGTACTTTAGCAATCAGCCCCAGCATTTT
>TRBJ2-5|TRBV28|.|.|15
CASSLGPSRGETQYF
TGTGCCAGCAGTTTAGGGCCCTCAAGGGGGGAGACCCAGTACTTC
>TRBJ2-3|TRBV5-1|.|.|14
CASSLGGAADTQYF
TGCGCCAGCAGCCTTGGGGGGGCCGCAGATACGCAGTATTTT
>TRBJ2-1|TRBV6-4|TRBD2|.|13
CASGGGAANEQFF
TGTGCCAGCGGCGGGGGGGCCGCCAATGAGCAGTTCTTC
>TRBJ2-3|TRBV4-1|TRBD2|.|16
CASSQDWGTSADTQYF
TGCGCCAGCAGCCAAGACTGGGGGACTAGCGCGGATACGCAGTATTTT
>TRBJ2-6|TRBV5-1|.|few|14
CASIWGPGANVLTF
TGCGCCAGCATCTGGGGGCCCGGGGCCAACGTCCTGACTTTC
>TRBJ2-1|TRBV6-4|.|once|16
CASSDPERGPGCEQFF
TGTGCCAGCAGTGACCCCGAGAGAGGACCGGGATGTGAGCAGTTCTTC